These 29 T cell receptor beta chains were all obtained from the same sample, sequenced in a study of blood T cell repertoires in COVID-19. Profiling relied on immunoSEQ multiplex PCR, and the TCRdb table lists in-frame clones only, not all of them. The sample lists over 85,000 clones, 88% occurring once. The sequenced material came from peripheral blood. The receptors derive from a woman aged 70-85 years with acute or convalescent COVID-19.

The V call is TRBV18, the J call TRBJ2-5; TRBD2 agrees at 12 bases. From germline, CDR1 is KGHSH and CDR2 LQKENI. The CDR3 is made up of 15 amino acids. V was pared by 5 bases and J by 5 bases, with 6 bases of the junction left unmatched. This chain's CDR3 is CASSTGTSGLETQYF. As DNA, the CDR3 is TGTGCCAGCTCAACCGGGACTAGCGGGCTTGAGACCCAGTACTTC.

The chain links TRBV5-1 to TRBJ1-1; D is unresolved. The V end lost 0 bases, the J end lost 1 base, and 4 bases lay between the germline ends. CDR3 length: 13 amino acids. Germline V gives CDR1 SGHRS, CDR2 YFSETQ. CDR3 in DNA: TGCGCCAGCAGCTTGGACAGGAACACTGAAGCTTTCTTT. Protein: CASSLDRNTEAFF.

V and J are TRBV7-6 and TRBJ2-7, with 10 bases that match TRBD2. CDR3 size: 16 residues. Germline V lookup: CDR1 SGHVS, CDR2 FNYEAQ. The V and J ends lost 1 base and 3 bases, in that order; junction bases with no gene match: 6. In nucleotides, the CDR3 is TGTGCCAGCAGCTTAGTCAGCGGGGGGGGTCTCTACGAGCAGTACTTC. It specifies CASSLVSGGGLYEQYF.

The genes are TRBV5-1 and TRBJ1-6; D may be TRBD1 (6 bases). CDR1 is SGHRS and CDR2 is YFSETQ in the germline V gene. V was trimmed by 4 bases and J by 7 bases, leaving 15 bases between them. This CDR3 is 15 amino acids long. The CDR3 nucleotides are TGCGCCAGCAGCCCTGGTGGGACAAGGAATTCACCCCTCCACTTT. It specifies CASSPGGTRNSPLHF.

The genes are TRBV7-2 and TRBJ1-5; 8 bases fit TRBD1. Germline V gives CDR1 SGHTA, CDR2 FQGNSA. The CDR3 extends over 17 amino acids. J was trimmed by 0 bases and V by 5 bases; bases with no gene match: 9. The CDR3 here is CASSLGGTGYSNQPQHF. In nucleotides, the CDR3 is TGTGCCAGCAGCCTAGGGGGGACAGGCTATAGCAATCAGCCCCAGCATTTT.

The CDR3 is CASSSQAGTGELFF. The DNA of the CDR3 is TGTGCCAGCAGCTCCCAAGCGGGGACCGGGGAGCTGTTTTTT. V gene TRBV7-2 combines with J gene TRBJ2-2; 7 positions match TRBD2. CDR1 and CDR2 from the germline V gene are SGHTA and FQGNSA. The CDR3 loop spans 14 amino acids. The V gene end was trimmed by 4 bases and the J gene end by 5 bases; junction bases not matched to a gene: 4.

This sequence joins TRBV12-3 or TRBV12-4 and TRBJ1-2; D perhaps matches TRBD1 (5 bases). The CDR3 runs to 13 residues. The germline V and J ends were trimmed by 6 bases and 4 bases, with 12 bases remaining between them. As DNA, the CDR3 is TGTGCCAGCAGCCTCCGGGGGGGCTATGGCTACACCTTC. Translating it yields CASSLRGGYGYTF.

This clone was counted once. The chain has TRBV19 and TRBJ2-3; D gene ambiguous. V was cut by 4 bases and J by 5 bases, with 4 bases left in between. Per germline, CDR1 LNHDA and CDR2 SQIVND (reference sequence). The CDR3 extends over 11 amino acids. CDR3 sequence: CASSTRDTQYF. CDR3 nucleotides: TGTGCCAGTAGTACCCGAGATACGCAGTATTTT.

J is TRBJ1-4 and V is TRBV2; 10 bases are a match to TRBD1. The ends lost 7 bases at V and 4 bases at J; junction bases unmatched: 9. Per the germline V gene, CDR1 is SNHLY and CDR2 is FYNNEI. The CDR3 contains 16 residues. This CDR3 reads CASNHPGQGFNEKLFF. The CDR3, as DNA: TGTGCCAGCAACCACCCGGGACAGGGGTTTAATGAAAAACTGTTTTTT. Full variable domain (outside the CDR3, taken from reference TRBV2 and TRBJ1-4): EPEVTQTPSHQVTQMGQEVILRCVPISNHLYFYWYRQILGQKVEFLVSFYNNEISEKSEIFDDQFSVERPDGSNFTLKIRSTKLEDSAMYFCASNHPGQGFNEKLFFGSGTQLSVL.

This chain connects TRBV13 to TRBJ2-5; the D gene is possibly TRBD1 (5 bases). Trimming pared 5 bases from V and 2 bases from J, leaving 9 bases between. This CDR3 has 13 residues. Germline-derived CDR1 and CDR2 are PRHDT and FYEKMQ (reference sequence). The CDR3 spells CASSKDSQETQYF. In DNA, the CDR3 is TGTGCCAGCAGCAAAGACAGTCAAGAGACCCAGTACTTC.

CDR3 in DNA: TGTGCCAGCAGTGCGGTCCACAGAAACACTGAAGCTTTCTTT. This sequence encodes CASSAVHRNTEAFF. This chain connects TRBV6-4 to TRBJ1-1; D not certain. The germline gives CDR1 MRHNA, CDR2 SNTAGT. The CDR3 is 14 residues long. V lost 4 bases and J 2 bases, leaving 11 bases between the germline ends.

This clone was seen a few times. The genes are TRBV30 and TRBJ1-5; D perhaps matches TRBD1 (6 bases). V dropped 2 bases and J dropped 4 bases, with 15 bases sitting between them. The length of the CDR3 is 15 residues. Germline values: CDR1 GTSNPN, CDR2 SVGIG (reference sequence). Written as DNA, the CDR3 is TGTGCCTGGAGTCGGCTCGGACAGAATAATCAGCCCCAGCATTTT. Residues: CAWSRLGQNNQPQHF.

J is TRBJ1-4 and V is TRBV6-1; possibly TRBD1 for D (5 bases). Germline CDR1 and CDR2: MNHNS and SASEGT. Trimming shortened V by 0 bases and J by 7 bases, and 15 bases separated the two germline ends. There are 16 residues in the CDR3. CDR3: CASSEAPAGMGEKLFF. The CDR3 DNA sequence: TGTGCCAGCAGTGAAGCCCCGGCAGGGATGGGTGAAAAACTGTTTTTT.

V gene TRBV7-9 combines with J gene TRBJ2-5; no firm D call. CDR1 and CDR2 (germline): SEHNR, FQNEAQ (reference sequence). The ends were cut back, 1 base at V and 3 bases at J, with 6 bases in the middle. This CDR3 is 13 amino acids long. The CDR3 loop is CASSLGSEETQYF. DNA of the CDR3: TGTGCCAGCAGCTTAGGCAGTGAAGAGACCCAGTACTTC.

The V gene is TRBV2, the J gene TRBJ1-6, with TRBD1 matching over 12 bases. The junction had 20 bases not matched to a gene; V was cut back by 6 bases and J by 14 bases. The length of the CDR3 is 18 residues. Germline V gene data show CDR1 as SNHLY and CDR2 as FYNNEI. The CDR3 DNA follows: TGTGCCAGCAGCACCGGGACAGGGGGCCCGAGATCATTGTCGGCCCTCCACTTT. Translated, it gives CASSTGTGGPRSLSALHF.

The chain's CDR3 is CASSPKEREASGEQYF. CDR3 sequence (DNA): TGTGCCAGCAGCCCCAAGGAGCGGGAGGCCTCTGGGGAGCAGTACTTC. The chain recombines TRBV12-1 with TRBJ2-7; the DNA was not compared with TRBD2, the D call given in the table. TRBV12-1 is assigned pseudogene status. The CDR3 totals 16 residues.

This clone has just one count. In nucleotides, the CDR3 is TGTGCCGGGGCTCGTTACAATGAGCAGTTCTTC. This gives the protein CAGARYNEQFF. This chain links TRBV2 with TRBJ2-1, with a tentative D call TRBD1 (5 bases). The ends were cut back, 11 bases at V and 4 bases at J, with 9 bases in the middle. Germline values: CDR1 SNHLY, CDR2 FYNNEI. The CDR3 has 11 residues.

The chain joins TRBV10-1 to TRBJ2-7, with 7 bases aligning to TRBD1. Per the germline V gene, CDR1 is WNHNN and CDR2 is SYGVQD (reference sequence). The junction had 4 bases not matched to a gene; V was cut back by 3 bases and J by 2 bases. This CDR3 is built from 14 residues. CDR3 protein: CASSDGQVPYEQYF. The CDR3 bases are TGCGCCAGCAGTGATGGACAGGTCCCCTACGAGCAGTACTTC.

The chain carries TRBV10-3 and TRBJ1-6; D not certain. The CDR3 totals 15 residues. V shed 2 bases and J shed 6 bases, with 11 bases lying between them. CDR1 is ENHRY, CDR2 SYGVKD, per germline. The CDR3 nucleotides are TGTGCCATCAGTGAGGGTGTTGGAGGTAATTCACCCCTCCACTTT. Its protein is CAISEGVGGNSPLHF.

The chain is built from TRBV18 and TRBJ1-5, with D unclear. The germline V gene has CDR1 KGHSH and CDR2 LQKENI. CDR3 length: 16 residues. V was trimmed by 2 bases and J by 0 bases, leaving 11 bases between them. CDR3 DNA: TGTGCCAGCTCACCAAGTAGCCCGAATAGCAATCAGCCCCAGCATTTT. Protein: CASSPSSPNSNQPQHF.

The gene calls are TRBV28 and TRBJ2-7; 10 bases align to TRBD2. V lost 3 bases, J lost 2 bases, and 7 bases stayed unmatched. The germline gives CDR1 MDHEN, CDR2 SYDVKM. CDR3 length equals 16 residues. This chain's CDR3 is CASSFSLAGAPYEQYF. The CDR3 DNA sequence: TGTGCCAGCAGTTTTTCCCTAGCGGGAGCCCCCTACGAGCAGTACTTC.

This clone was seen just once. CDR3: CASSRRTGDQPQHF. The CDR3 DNA reads as TGTGCCAGCAGTCGGAGGACAGGGGATCAGCCCCAGCATTTT. This chain connects TRBV6-5 to TRBJ1-5; 9 bases fit TRBD1. Germline V gene lookup returns CDR1 MNHEY and CDR2 SVGAGI. V shed 5 bases, J shed 5 bases, and the junction held 4 bases outside the gene matches. The CDR3 contains 14 residues.

CDR3 residues: CASSPPTSYNEQFF. The CDR3 nucleotides read TGTGCCAGCTCACCACCCACTAGCTACAATGAGCAGTTCTTC. This rearrangement joins TRBV18 to TRBJ2-1, with D tentatively TRBD2 (5 bases). The CDR3 runs 14 residues. Trimming removed 0 bases from V and 3 bases from J, with 6 bases in between. CDR1 KGHSH and CDR2 LQKENI come from the germline V gene.

The gene calls are TRBV19 and TRBJ1-2; TRBD1 matches at 8 bases. The V gene end was trimmed by 8 bases and the J gene end by 4 bases; junction bases not matched to a gene: 12. In germline, CDR1 is LNHDA, CDR2 SQIVND (reference sequence). This CDR3 is 15 amino acids long. CDR3: CASSSSGGSGYGYTF. In nucleotides, the CDR3 is TGTGCCAGTTCCTCCTCAGGGGGCAGTGGCTATGGCTACACCTTC.

This clone was found once. V and J are TRBV27 and TRBJ1-1, with 7 bases that match TRBD1. This CDR3 is 19 amino acids long. V was pared by 3 bases and J by 1 base, with 17 bases of the junction left unmatched. Germline V gene lookup returns CDR1 MNHEY and CDR2 SMNVEV (reference sequence). CDR3 in amino acids: CASSFRRTGQPRGNTEAFF. The CDR3 DNA reads TGTGCCAGCAGTTTCCGGCGGACAGGCCAACCGAGGGGGAACACTGAAGCTTTCTTT.

Only one count was recorded for this clone. CDR3 protein: CASSEYSPGLTQYF. As DNA, the CDR3 is TGTGCCAGCAGTGAATATTCTCCAGGGCTTACGCAGTATTTT. This sequence joins TRBV6-1 and TRBJ2-3; possible D gene TRBD1, 5 bases. Trimming removed 2 bases at V and 8 bases at J, with 14 bases between. This CDR3 contains 14 residues. Germline assignment: CDR1 MNHNS and CDR2 SASEGT.

This clone was recorded once. The genes are TRBV14 and TRBJ2-5, with D tentatively TRBD1 (8 bases). CDR1 is SGHDN, CDR2 FVKESK, per germline. Trimming removed 5 bases at V and 4 bases at J, with 26 bases between. The CDR3 covers 18 residues. The CDR3: CASSSRPGLRQGIETQYF. CDR3 sequence (DNA): TGTGCCAGCAGCTCCCGACCGGGACTAAGACAGGGGATAGAGACCCAGTACTTC.

The chain is built from TRBV19 and TRBJ2-3, with 10 bases fitting TRBD2. V was pared by 3 bases and J by 6 bases, with 12 bases of the junction left unmatched. CDR3 length: 17 residues. Per germline, CDR1 LNHDA and CDR2 SQIVND (reference sequence). The CDR3: CASSIKRAGGPWDTQYF. The CDR3 region has the DNA TGTGCCAGTAGTATCAAACGAGCGGGAGGGCCCTGGGATACGCAGTATTTT.

J is TRBJ1-2 and V is TRBV7-2; 8 bases are shared with TRBD1. The V gene's germline CDR1 is SGHTA and CDR2 FQGNSA. The J segment lost 7 bases and the V segment lost 1 base, leaving 8 bases of the junction unmatched. The CDR3 is 15 amino acids. The CDR3 nucleotides are TGTGCCAGCAGCTTAGTATCAGGGGGCGTTTCTGGCTACACCTTC. Its protein product is CASSLVSGGVSGYTF.